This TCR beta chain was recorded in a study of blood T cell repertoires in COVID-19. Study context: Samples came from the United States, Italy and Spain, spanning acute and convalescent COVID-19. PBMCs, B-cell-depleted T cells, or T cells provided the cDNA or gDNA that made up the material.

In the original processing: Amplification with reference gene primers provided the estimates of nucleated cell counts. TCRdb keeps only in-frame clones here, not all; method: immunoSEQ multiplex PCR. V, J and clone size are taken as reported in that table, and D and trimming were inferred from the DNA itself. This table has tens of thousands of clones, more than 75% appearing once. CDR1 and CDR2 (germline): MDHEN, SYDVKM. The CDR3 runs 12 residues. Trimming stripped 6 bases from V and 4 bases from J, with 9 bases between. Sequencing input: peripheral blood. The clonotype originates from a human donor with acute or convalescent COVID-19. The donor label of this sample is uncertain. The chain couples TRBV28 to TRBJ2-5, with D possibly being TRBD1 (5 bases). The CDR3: CASSVDRETQYF. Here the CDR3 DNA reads TGTGCCAGCAGCGTAGACAGAGAGACCCAGTACTTC.